Here is one TCR beta chain with its context. Antigen specificity is unknown. The Oncomine TCR Beta short-read assay generated sequence data from the DNA of cultured CD4+ T cells. The template was genomic DNA from cultured CD4+ T cells. TCRdb re-called the PCR reads with MiXCR, one entry per CDR3 protein. The data show several thousand distinct CDR3 sequences, with around a third seen just once and over 11% held by the top ten. This sample stems from a study of vaccination and CD4 T cells after COVID-19. Overall study: A vaccine, either BNT162b2 or mRNA-1273, was given to participants in two doses. Overlapping SARS-CoV-2, HCoV-NL63, HCoV-OC43 and HCoV-229E spike peptides were used to stimulate cells.

Treatment noted: approximately 9-day PBMC culture with coronavirus spike peptide pools or control peptides (ViraFEST assay). An unexposed donor provided the CD4+ T cells, which were collected before the COVID-19 pandemic (2011-2018). For ViraFEST, peptide pools expanded antigen-specific T cells, after which the TCRs were sequenced. This TCR derives from a human donor in good health. Sequenced input: CD4+ T cells from blood, cultured in vitro.

The CDR3 region is CASSQDPLGLSPLHF. CDR3 bases: TGTGCCAGCAGCCAAGACCCCCTTGGGCTTTCACCCCTCCACTTT. V and J are TRBV14 and TRBJ1-6; D remains ambiguous. Germline lookup yields CDR1 SGHDN and CDR2 FVKESK. This CDR3 contains 15 residues. Trimming removed 0 bases at V and 9 bases at J, with 12 bases between.